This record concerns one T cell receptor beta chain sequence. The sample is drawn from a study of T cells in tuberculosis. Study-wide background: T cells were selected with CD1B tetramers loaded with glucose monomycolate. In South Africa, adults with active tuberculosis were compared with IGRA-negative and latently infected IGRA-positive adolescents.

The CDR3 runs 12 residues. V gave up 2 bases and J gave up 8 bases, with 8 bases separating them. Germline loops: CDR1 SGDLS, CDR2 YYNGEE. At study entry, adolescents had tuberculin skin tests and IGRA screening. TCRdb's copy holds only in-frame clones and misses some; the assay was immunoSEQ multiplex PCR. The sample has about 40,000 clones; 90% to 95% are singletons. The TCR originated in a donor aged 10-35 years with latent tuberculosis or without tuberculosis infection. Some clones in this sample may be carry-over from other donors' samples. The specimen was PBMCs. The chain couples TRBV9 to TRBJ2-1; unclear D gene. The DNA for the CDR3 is TGTGCCAGCAGCGTCCAGTTCGATGAGCAGTTCTTC. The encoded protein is CASSVQFDEQFF.